The clone carrying this T cell receptor (beta chain) was picked up one time. The antigen is not known. Both 60 Vbeta primers and 13 Jbeta primers went into the PCR. Profiled with immunoSEQ multiplex PCR; TCRdb holds only in-frame clones, not every one. The profile shows about 140,000 clones, 70% to 85% of them singletons. Germline CDR1 is SGHTA and CDR2 is FQGTGA. V was clipped by 0 bases and J by 6 bases; unmatched bases: 0. This CDR3 is built from 13 residues. These data belong to a study of cytomegalovirus exposure and HLA in healthy donors. Study context: Unique TCRs from HLA-typed donors, 80 million to 100 million of them, were held in an early data release.

Study outcomes and limitations: An analysis done earlier found most TCR beta V segments productive about 87% or about 30% of the time.

The chain carries TRBV7-3 and TRBJ2-7, with TRBD1 matching over 9 bases. This TCR came from a woman aged 55-75 years in good health and CMV-seropositive. Source material: PBMCs. The CDR3 reads CASSLTGQGEQYF. CDR3 coding DNA: TGTGCCAGCAGCTTAACGGGACAGGGCGAGCAGTACTTC.